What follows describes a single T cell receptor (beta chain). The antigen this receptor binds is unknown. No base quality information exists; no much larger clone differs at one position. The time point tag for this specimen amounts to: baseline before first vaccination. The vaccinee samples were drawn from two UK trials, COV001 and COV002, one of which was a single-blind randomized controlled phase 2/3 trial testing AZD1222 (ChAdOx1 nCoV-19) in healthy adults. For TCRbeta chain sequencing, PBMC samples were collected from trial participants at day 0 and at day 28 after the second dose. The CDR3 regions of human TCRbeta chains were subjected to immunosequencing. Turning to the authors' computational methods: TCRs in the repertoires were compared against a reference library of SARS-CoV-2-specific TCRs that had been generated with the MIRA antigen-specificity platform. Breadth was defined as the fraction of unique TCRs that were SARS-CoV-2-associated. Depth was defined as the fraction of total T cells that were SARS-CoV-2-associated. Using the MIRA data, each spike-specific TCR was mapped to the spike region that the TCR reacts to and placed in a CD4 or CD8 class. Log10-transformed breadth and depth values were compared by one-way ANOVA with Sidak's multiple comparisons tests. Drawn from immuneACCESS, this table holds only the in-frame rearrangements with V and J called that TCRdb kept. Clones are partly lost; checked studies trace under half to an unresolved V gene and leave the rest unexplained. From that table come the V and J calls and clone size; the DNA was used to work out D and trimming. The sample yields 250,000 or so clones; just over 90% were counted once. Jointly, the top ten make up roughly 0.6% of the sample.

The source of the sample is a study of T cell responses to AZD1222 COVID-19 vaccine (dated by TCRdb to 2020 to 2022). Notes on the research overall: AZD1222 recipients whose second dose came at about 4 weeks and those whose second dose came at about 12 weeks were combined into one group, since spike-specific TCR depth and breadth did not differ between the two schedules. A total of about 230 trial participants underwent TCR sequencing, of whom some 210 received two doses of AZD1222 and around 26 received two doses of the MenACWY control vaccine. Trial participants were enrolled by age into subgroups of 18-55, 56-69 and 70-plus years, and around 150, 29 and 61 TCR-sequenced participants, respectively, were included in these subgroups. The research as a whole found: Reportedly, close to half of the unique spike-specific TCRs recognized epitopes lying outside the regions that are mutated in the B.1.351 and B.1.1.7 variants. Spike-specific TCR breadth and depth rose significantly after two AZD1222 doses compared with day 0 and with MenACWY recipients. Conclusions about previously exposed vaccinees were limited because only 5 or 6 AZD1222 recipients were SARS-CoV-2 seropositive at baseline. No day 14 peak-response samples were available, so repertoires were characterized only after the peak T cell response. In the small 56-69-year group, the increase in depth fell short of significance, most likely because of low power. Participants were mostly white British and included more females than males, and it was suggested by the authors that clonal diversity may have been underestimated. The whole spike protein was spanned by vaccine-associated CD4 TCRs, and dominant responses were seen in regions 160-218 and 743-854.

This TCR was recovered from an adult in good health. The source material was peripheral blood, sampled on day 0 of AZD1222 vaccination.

In nucleotides, the sequence is TGTGCCACCAGTGGTCCAGGGGGGACTGAAGCTTTCTTT. Protein translation: CATSGPGGTEAFF. The chain links TRBV24-1 with TRBJ1-1, and 7 junction bases match TRBD1. The germline V and J ends show losses of 5 bases and 5 bases respectively, and no gene match explains 4 bases of the junction. The CDR3 sequence holds 13 residues, the cysteine and phenylalanine included. The read is trimmed to its CDR3 DNA, 39 bases read in frame from base 1. The germline V gene gives CDR1 as KGHDR and CDR2 as SFDVKD.